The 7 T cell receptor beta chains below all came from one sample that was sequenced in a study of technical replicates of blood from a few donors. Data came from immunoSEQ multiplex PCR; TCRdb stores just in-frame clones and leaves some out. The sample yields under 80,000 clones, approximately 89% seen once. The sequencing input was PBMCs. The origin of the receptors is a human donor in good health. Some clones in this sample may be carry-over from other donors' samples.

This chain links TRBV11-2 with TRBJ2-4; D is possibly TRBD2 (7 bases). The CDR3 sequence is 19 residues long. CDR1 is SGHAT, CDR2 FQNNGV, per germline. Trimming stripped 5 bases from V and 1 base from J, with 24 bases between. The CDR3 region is CASSPSRGGLRMAKNIQYF. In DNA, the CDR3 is TGTGCCAGCAGCCCATCTCGCGGGGGCCTCCGTATGGCCAAAAACATTCAGTACTTC.

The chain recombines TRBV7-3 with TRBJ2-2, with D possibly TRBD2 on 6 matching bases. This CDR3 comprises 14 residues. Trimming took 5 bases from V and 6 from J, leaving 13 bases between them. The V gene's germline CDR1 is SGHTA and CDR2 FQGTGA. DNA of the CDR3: TGTGCCAGCAGCCCCCCCTCGGGGGCCGGGGAGCTGTTTTTT. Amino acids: CASSPPSGAGELFF.

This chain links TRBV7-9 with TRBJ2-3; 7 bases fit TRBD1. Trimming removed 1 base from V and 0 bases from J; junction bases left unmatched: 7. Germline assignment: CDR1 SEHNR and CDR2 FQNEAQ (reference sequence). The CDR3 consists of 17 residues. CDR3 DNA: TGTGCCAGCAGCTTAGGACAGGGAAGGTATAGCACAGATACGCAGTATTTT. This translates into CASSLGQGRYSTDTQYF.

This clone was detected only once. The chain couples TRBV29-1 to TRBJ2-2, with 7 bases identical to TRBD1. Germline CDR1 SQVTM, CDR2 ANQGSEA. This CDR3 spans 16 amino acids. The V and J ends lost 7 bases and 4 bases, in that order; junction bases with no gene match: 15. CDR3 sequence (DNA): TGCAGCGCGTACCAACCGACAGGGCGTTTCACCGGGGAGCTGTTTTTT. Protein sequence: CSAYQPTGRFTGELFF.

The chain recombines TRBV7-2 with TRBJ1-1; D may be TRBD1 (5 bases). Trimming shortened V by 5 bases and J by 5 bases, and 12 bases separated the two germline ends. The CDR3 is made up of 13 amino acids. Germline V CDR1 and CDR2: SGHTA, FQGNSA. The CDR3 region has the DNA TGTGCCAGCAGCGCTATTGGGGGGACTGAAGCTTTCTTT. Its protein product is CASSAIGGTEAFF.

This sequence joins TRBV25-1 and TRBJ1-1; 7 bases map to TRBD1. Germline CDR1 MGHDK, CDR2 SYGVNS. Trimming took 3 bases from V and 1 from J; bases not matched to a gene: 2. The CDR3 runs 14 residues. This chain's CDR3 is CASSDRDRNTEAFF. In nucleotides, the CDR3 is TGTGCCAGCAGTGACCGGGACAGGAACACTGAAGCTTTCTTT.

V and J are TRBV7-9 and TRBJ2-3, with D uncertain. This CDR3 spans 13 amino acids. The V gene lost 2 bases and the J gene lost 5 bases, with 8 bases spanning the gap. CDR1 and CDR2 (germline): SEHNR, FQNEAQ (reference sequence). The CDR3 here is CASSLSLRDTQYF. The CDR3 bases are TGTGCCAGCAGCTTAAGTTTGCGAGATACGCAGTATTTT.